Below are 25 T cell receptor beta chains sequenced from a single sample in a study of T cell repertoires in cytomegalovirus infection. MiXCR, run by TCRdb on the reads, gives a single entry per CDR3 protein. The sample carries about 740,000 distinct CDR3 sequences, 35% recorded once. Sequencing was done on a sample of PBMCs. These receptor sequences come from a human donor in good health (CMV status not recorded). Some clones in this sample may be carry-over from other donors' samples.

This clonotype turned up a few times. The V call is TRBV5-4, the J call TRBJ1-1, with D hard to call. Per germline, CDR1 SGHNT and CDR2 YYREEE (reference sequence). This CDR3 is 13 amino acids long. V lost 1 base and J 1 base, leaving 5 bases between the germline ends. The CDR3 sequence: CASSLPENTEAFF. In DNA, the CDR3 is TGTGCCAGCAGCTTGCCCGAGAACACTGAAGCTTTCTTT.

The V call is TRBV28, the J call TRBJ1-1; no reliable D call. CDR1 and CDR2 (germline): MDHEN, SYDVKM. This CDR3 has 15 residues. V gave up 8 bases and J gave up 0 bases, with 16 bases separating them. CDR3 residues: CASGARRGMNTEAFF. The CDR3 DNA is TGTGCCAGCGGTGCCCGGCGAGGAATGAACACTGAAGCTTTCTTT.

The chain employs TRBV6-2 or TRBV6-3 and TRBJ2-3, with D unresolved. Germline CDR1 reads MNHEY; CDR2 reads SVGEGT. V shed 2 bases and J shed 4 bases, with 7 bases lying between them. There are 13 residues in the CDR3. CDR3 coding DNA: TGTGCCAGCAGTTACGGCCCCGCAGATACGCAGTATTTT. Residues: CASSYGPADTQYF.

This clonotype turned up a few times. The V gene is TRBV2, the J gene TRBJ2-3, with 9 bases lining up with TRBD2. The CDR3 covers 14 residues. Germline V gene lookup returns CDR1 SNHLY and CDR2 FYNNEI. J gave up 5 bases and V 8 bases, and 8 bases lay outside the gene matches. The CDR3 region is CASHSGSRVDTQYF. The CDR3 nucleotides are TGTGCCAGCCATAGCGGGAGCCGGGTAGATACGCAGTATTTT.

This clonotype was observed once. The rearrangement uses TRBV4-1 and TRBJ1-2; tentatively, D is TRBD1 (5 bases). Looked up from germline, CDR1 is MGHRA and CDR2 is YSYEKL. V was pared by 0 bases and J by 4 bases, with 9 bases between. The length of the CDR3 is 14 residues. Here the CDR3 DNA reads TGCGCCAGCAGCCAAGAATTTAGGGGCTATGGCTACACCTTC. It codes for CASSQEFRGYGYTF.

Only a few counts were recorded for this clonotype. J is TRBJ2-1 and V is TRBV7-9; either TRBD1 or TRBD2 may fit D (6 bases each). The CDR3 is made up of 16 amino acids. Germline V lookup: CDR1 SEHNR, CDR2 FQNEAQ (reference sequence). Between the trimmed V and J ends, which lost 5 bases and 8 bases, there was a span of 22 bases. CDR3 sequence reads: CASSPRTGARGDEQFF. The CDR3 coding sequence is TGTGCCAGCAGCCCGAGGACGGGGGCCCGTGGGGATGAGCAGTTCTTC.

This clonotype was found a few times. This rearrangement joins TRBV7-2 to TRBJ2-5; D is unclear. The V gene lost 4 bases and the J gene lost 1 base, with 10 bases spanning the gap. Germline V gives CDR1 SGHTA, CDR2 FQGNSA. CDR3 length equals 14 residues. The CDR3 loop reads CASSSMGFQETQYF. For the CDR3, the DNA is TGTGCCAGCAGCTCAATGGGGTTCCAAGAGACCCAGTACTTC.

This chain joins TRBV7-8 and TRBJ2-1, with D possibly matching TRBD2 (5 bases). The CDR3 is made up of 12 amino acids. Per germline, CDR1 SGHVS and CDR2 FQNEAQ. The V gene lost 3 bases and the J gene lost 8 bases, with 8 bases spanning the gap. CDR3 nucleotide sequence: TGTGCCAGCAGCTTTGCGGGCGATGAGCAGTTCTTC. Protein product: CASSFAGDEQFF.

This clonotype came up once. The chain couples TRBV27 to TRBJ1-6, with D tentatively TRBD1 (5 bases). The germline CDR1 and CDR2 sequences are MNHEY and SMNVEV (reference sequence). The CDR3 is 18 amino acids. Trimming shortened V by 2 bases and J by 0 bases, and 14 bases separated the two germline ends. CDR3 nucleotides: TGTGCCAGCAGTTTAGCCGTCCGGCAGGGCTCCTATAATTCACCCCTCCACTTT. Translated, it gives CASSLAVRQGSYNSPLHF.

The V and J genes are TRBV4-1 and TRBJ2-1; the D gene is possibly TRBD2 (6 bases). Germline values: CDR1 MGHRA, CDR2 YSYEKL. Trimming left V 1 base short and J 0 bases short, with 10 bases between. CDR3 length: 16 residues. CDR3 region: CASSQGRGSSYNEQFF. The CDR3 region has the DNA TGCGCCAGCAGCCAAGGCCGGGGGAGCTCCTACAATGAGCAGTTCTTC.

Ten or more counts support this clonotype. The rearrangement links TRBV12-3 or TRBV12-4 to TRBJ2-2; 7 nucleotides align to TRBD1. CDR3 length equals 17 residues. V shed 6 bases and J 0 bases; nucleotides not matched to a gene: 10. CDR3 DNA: TGTGCCAGCAGGTCAAACAGGGGATTCGCGAACACCGGGGAGCTGTTTTTT. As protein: CASRSNRGFANTGELFF.

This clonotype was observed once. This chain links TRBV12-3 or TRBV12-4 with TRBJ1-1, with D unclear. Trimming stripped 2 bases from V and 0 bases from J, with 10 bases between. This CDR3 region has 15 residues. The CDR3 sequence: CASSLNGLLNTEAFF. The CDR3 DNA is TGTGCCAGCAGTTTAAATGGACTTTTGAACACTGAAGCTTTCTTT.

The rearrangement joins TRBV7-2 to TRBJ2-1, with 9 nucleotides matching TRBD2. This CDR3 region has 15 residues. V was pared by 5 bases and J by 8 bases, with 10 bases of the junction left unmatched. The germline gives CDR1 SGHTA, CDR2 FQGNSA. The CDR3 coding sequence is TGTGCCAGCAGCGCCCGAGGCGGGGGGGCTCATGAGCAGTTCTTC. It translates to CASSARGGGAHEQFF.

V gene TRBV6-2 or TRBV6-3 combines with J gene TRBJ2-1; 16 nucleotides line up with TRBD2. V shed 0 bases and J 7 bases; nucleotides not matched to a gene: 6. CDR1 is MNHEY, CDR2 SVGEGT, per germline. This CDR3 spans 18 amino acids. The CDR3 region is CASSYSGLAGGQWNEQFF. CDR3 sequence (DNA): TGTGCCAGCAGTTACTCGGGACTAGCGGGGGGGCAGTGGAATGAGCAGTTCTTC.

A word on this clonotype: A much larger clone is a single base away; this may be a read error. The CDR3 loop is CASSLSFLQAGTEDFF. The DNA for the CDR3 is TGTGCCAGCAGCTTATCCTTTTTACAGGCGGGCACTGAAGATTTCTTT. The chain joins TRBV7-2 to TRBJ1-1, with D perhaps matching TRBD1 (5 bases). CDR1 and CDR2 (germline): SGHTA, FQGNSA. The CDR3 is 16 amino acids.

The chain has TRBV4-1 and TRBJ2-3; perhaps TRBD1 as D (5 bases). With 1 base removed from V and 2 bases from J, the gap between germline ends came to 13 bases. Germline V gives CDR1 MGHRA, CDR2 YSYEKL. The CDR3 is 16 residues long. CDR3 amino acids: CASSQGSGPSTDTQYF. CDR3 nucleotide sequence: TGCGCCAGCAGCCAAGGATCAGGGCCTTCCACAGATACGCAGTATTTT.

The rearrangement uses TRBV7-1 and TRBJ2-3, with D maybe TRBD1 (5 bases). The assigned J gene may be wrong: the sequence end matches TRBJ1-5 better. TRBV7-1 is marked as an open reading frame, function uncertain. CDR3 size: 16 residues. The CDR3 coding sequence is TGTGCCAGCAGCACAAACCGGGACTACCACACAGATACGCAGCATTTT. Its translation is CASSTNRDYHTDTQHF.

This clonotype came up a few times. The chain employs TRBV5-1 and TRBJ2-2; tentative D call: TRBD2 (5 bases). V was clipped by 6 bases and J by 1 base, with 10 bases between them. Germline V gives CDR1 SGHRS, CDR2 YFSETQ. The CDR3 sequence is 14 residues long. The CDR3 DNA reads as TGCGCCAGCACCCGGGGAATGAACACCGGGGAGCTGTTTTTT. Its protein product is CASTRGMNTGELFF.

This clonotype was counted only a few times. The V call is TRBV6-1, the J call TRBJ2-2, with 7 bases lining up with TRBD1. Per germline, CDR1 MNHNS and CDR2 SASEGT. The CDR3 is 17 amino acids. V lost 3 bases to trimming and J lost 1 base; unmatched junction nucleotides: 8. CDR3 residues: CASSDLQGKGNTGELFF. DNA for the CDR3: TGTGCCAGCAGTGACCTACAGGGGAAAGGGAACACCGGGGAGCTGTTTTTT.

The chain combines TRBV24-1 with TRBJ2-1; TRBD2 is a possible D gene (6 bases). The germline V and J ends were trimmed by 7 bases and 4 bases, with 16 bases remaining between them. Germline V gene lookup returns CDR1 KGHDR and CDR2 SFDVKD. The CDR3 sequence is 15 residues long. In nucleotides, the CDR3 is TGTGCCACCAGAGGAACCGGGACTCCGTACAATGAGCAGTTCTTC. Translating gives CATRGTGTPYNEQFF.

CDR3 in amino acids: CASSEQTNYNEQFF. CDR3 in DNA: TGTGCCAGCAGTGAACAGACTAACTACAATGAGCAGTTCTTC. The J gene is TRBJ2-1, the V gene TRBV6-1; tentatively, D is TRBD2 (5 bases). From germline, CDR1 is MNHNS and CDR2 SASEGT. V gave up 2 bases and J gave up 3 bases, with 8 bases separating them. The CDR3 sequence is 14 residues long.

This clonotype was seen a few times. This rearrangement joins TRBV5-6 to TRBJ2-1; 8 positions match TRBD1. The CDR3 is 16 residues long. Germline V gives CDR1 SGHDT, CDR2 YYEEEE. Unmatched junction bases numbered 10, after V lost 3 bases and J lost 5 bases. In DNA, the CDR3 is TGTGCCAGCAGCTGGATTCCGGGACAGGCCCACAATGAGCAGTTCTTC. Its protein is CASSWIPGQAHNEQFF.

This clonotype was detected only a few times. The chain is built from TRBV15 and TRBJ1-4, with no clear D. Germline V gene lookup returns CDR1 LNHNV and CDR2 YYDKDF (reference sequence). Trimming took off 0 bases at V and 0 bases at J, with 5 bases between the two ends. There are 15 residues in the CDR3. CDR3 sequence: CATSRDPATNEKLFF. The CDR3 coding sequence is TGTGCCACCAGCAGAGATCCTGCAACTAATGAAAAACTGTTTTTT.

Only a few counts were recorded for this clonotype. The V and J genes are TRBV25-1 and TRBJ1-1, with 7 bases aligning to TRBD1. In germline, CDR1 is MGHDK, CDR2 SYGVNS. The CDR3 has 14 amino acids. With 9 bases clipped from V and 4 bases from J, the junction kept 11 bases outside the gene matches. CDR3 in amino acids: CASGQTGRGTEAFF. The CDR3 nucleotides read TGTGCCAGTGGCCAGACAGGGAGAGGCACTGAAGCTTTCTTT.

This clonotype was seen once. CDR3 nucleotides: TGTGCCACTAGAAACTCGTCACCGCAGTGGGTCCGGAACACCATATATTTT. Amino acids: CATRNSSPQWVRNTIYF. This chain uses TRBV15 with TRBJ1-3; D ambiguous. With 9 bases removed from V and 7 bases from J, the gap between germline ends came to 28 bases. The CDR3 has 17 residues. CDR1 and CDR2 from the germline V gene are LNHNV and YYDKDF (reference sequence).